A selection of T cell receptor beta chains follows, all from one sample in a study of blood T cell repertoires in COVID-19. The table came from immunoSEQ multiplex PCR; TCRdb's copy has only in-frame clones and leaves some out. The sample consists of some 250,000 clones, around 85% of them appearing once. The sequenced material came from peripheral blood. Every receptor here comes from a woman aged 30 to 39 who had recovered from COVID-19. CDR3s include the opening cysteine and the closing phenylalanine or tryptophan. The order of the fields is V gene, D gene, clone size, J gene, CDR3 DNA, CDR3 protein. The D gene is left open where the match is weak. Only part of the rows carry a size: once, few, many, or a class if the clone is expanded.

>TRBV4-2|.|.|TRBJ1-2
TGTGCCAGCAGCCAAGAAGGCGTGGGGCCCTACACCTTC
CASSQEGVGPYTF
>TRBV19|TRBD1|.|TRBJ1-6
TGTGCCAGTCATCAGGGGGCCTATAATTCACCCCTCCACTTT
CASHQGAYNSPLHF
>TRBV12-2|.|once|TRBJ2-7
TGTGCAAGTCGCATTAACCGGGGGACGACCTACGAGCAGTACTTC
CASRINRGTTYEQYF
>TRBV5-1|TRBD2|.|TRBJ2-5
TGCGCCAGCAGCGGGGGGACTAGCGGGGAAGAGACCCAGTACTTC
CASSGGTSGEETQYF
>TRBV10-2|.|.|TRBJ1-2
TGCGCCAGCAGTGAGCGGGGGACGTTCGGCTACACCTTC
CASSERGTFGYTF
>TRBV5-5|.|once|TRBJ1-6
TGTGCCAGCAGCTTGGTTGGTGGCGCAGGGGTTAATTCACCCCTCCACTTT
CASSLVGGAGVNSPLHF
>TRBV3-1/TRBV3-2|.|.|TRBJ2-5
TGTGCCAGCAGTCTGGGGCGGGGGCCACAACAAGCGTACCAAGAGACCCAGTACTTC
CASSLGRGPQQAYQETQYF
>TRBV7-2|.|.|TRBJ2-1
TGTGCCAGCAGCCCCTTAGCGGAAGATAATGAGCAGTTCTTC
CASSPLAEDNEQFF
>TRBV2|TRBD1|.|TRBJ2-2
TGTGCCAGCAGTGAACTACAGGGGGCCGGGGAGCTGTTTTTT
CASSELQGAGELFF
>TRBV4-1|TRBD1|once|TRBJ1-1
TGCGCCAGCAGCCAAGATGGGGCGACAGGGTTGGGGACTGAAGCTTTCTTT
CASSQDGATGLGTEAFF
>TRBV5-5|.|.|TRBJ2-1
TGTGCCACTACCACCAGACTCTCCTACAATGAGCAGTTCTTC
CATTTRLSYNEQFF
>TRBV9|TRBD2|.|TRBJ2-3
TGTGCCAGCAGCCCATCGAGGGGTAGCGGGGGGGCCTCAGATACGCAGTATTTT
CASSPSRGSGGASDTQYF
>TRBV6-4|TRBD2|.|TRBJ2-1
TGTGCCAGCAGTGAGTCTAGCGGGGAACGAAACAATGAGCAGTTCTTC
CASSESSGERNNEQFF
>TRBV19|.|.|TRBJ2-7
TGTGCCAGTAGTAGCGCTCAGGGGTCCTACGAGCAGTACTTC
CASSSAQGSYEQYF
>TRBV19|.|.|TRBJ1-6
TGTGCCAGTAGCCACATCGGGGAAAGTAATAATTCACCCCTCCACTTT
CASSHIGESNNSPLHF
>TRBV6-2/TRBV6-3|TRBD1|.|TRBJ2-1
TGTGCCAGCAGTTACCCCGGACAGGTACTATACAATGAGCAGTTCTTC
CASSYPGQVLYNEQFF
>TRBV4-1|.|.|TRBJ2-3
TGCGCCAGCAGCCAATTTGTAACTAGCACAGATACGCAGTATTTT
CASSQFVTSTDTQYF
>TRBV10-3|TRBD1|once|TRBJ2-5
TGTGCCATCAGCACTACACAGGGGGGAGAGACCCAGTACTTC
CAISTTQGGETQYF
>TRBV19|.|.|TRBJ2-7
TGTGCCAGTAGTTCCGGGATTAGCGGTATAGACGAGCAGTACTTC
CASSSGISGIDEQYF
>TRBV21-1|.|.|TRBJ2-7
TGTGCCAGCAGTAGGGGGTTTACTTCCTACGAGCAGTACTTC
CASSRGFTSYEQYF
>TRBV14|.|.|TRBJ1-1
TGTGCCAGCAGCCAAACGGTGAACACTGAAGCTTTCTTT
CASSQTVNTEAFF
>TRBV2|.|many|TRBJ1-2
TGTGCCAGCCAGGGAGGCTATGGCTACACCTTC
CASQGGYGYTF
>TRBV6-5|.|.|TRBJ2-2
TGTGCCAGCAGTTTGACACCGAGGAACACCGGGGAGCTGTTTTTT
CASSLTPRNTGELFF
>TRBV27|.|.|TRBJ1-2
TGTGCCAGCAGTTTATGGCCGGGGTCGGACTATGGCTACACCTTC
CASSLWPGSDYGYTF
>TRBV7-2|TRBD2|.|TRBJ2-5
TGTGCCAGCAGCTTTACTAGCGGGGTGTGGGAGACCCAGTACTTC
CASSFTSGVWETQYF
>TRBV29-1|TRBD1|.|TRBJ2-7
TGCAGCGTTGCCCGCCGGGACAGCCGGGGCGAGCAGTACTTC
CSVARRDSRGEQYF
>TRBV5-6|.|.|TRBJ1-2
TGTGCCAGCAGCTTGGTACAGGGCCATACCTCTAACTATGGCTACACCTTC
CASSLVQGHTSNYGYTF
>TRBV3-1/TRBV3-2|TRBD1|.|TRBJ2-2
TGTGCCAGCAGCCCGACAGGGGGCCTCGGGGAGCTGTTTTTT
CASSPTGGLGELFF
>TRBV4-2|.|once|TRBJ1-1
TGTGCCAGCAGCCAAGAGAACAGCATCTCGCAGGGGAACACTGAAGCTTTCTTT
CASSQENSISQGNTEAFF
>TRBV5-4|.|few|TRBJ2-2
TGTGCCAGCAGCTTCTTCCGAGCCGGGGAGCTGTTTTTT
CASSFFRAGELFF
>TRBV6-5|.|.|TRBJ2-7
TGTGCCACCACCCCCTACAGATCCTCCTACGAGCAGTACTTC
CATTPYRSSYEQYF
>TRBV9|.|.|TRBJ1-3
TGTGCCAGCAGTGGGACACCCTTCCCCTCTGGAAACACCATATATTTT
CASSGTPFPSGNTIYF
>TRBV4-2|.|.|TRBJ2-1
TGTGCCAGCAGCCAAGATCTTGGGGGCGGGGGTTCCTACAATGAGCAGTTCTTC
CASSQDLGGGGSYNEQFF
>TRBV4-3|.|once|TRBJ1-4
TGCGCCAGCAGCCAAGTGGGGGGGGGTGAAAAACTGTTTTTT
CASSQVGGGEKLFF
>TRBV5-1|.|.|TRBJ1-2
TGCGCCAGCAGCTTGGGAAGTGAGGGAGACTATGGCTACACCTTC
CASSLGSEGDYGYTF
>TRBV4-1|TRBD1|.|TRBJ1-4
TGCGCCAGCGGGGACAGGGGCGAAAAACTGTTTTTT
CASGDRGEKLFF
>TRBV29-1|.|.|TRBJ2-7
TGCAGCGTTGAAGCTCCCAGGGGAGATCTGTACTTC
CSVEAPRGDLYF
>TRBV19|TRBD1|.|TRBJ2-7
TGTGCCAGTTCCGGGACAGGGTTTCACGAGCAGTACTTC
CASSGTGFHEQYF
>TRBV19|TRBD1|.|TRBJ2-7
TGTGCCAGTACTGAAGGGGTAGGACAGGGGTCCTACGAGCAGTACTTC
CASTEGVGQGSYEQYF
>TRBV5-5|TRBD2|.|TRBJ2-1
TGTGCCAGCAGCTTGGTTTTGCGGGGGAGCTCCTACAATGAGCAGTTCTTC
CASSLVLRGSSYNEQFF
>TRBV10-2|.|.|TRBJ2-1
TGCGCCAGCAGTCGCCCTAGCGATAGGAATGAGCAGTTCTTC
CASSRPSDRNEQFF